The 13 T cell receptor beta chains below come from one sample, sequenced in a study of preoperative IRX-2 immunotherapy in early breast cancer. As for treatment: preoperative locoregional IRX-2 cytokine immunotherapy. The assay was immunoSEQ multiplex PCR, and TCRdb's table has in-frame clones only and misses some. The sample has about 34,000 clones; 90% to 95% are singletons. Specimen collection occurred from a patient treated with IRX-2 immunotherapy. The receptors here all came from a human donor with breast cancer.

In DNA, the CDR3 is TGTGCCAGCAGCTTCGATCGACGCGGGGGGGCCTGGGAGACCCAGTACTTC. Translating it yields CASSFDRRGGAWETQYF. This chain links TRBV7-8 with TRBJ2-5, with TRBD2 identical over 9 bases. This CDR3 spans 17 amino acids. The germline gives CDR1 SGHVS, CDR2 FQNEAQ. J was trimmed by 5 bases and V by 3 bases; bases with no gene match: 13.

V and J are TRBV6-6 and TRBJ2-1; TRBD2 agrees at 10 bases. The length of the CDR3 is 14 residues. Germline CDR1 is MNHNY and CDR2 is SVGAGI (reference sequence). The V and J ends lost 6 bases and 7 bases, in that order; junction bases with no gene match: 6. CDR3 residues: CASSSGRVRNEQFF. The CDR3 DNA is TGTGCCAGCAGCAGCGGGAGGGTACGAAATGAGCAGTTCTTC.

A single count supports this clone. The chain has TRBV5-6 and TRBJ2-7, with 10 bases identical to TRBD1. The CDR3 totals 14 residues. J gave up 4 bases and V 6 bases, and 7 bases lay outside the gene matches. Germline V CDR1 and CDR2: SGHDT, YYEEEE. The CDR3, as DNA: TGTGCCAGCACCTTTGGACAGGGGGTTTACGAGCAGTACTTC. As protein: CASTFGQGVYEQYF.

The CDR3 is CASSSRQVLGIGELFF. CDR3 DNA: TGTGCCAGTAGTTCTCGACAGGTATTGGGGATCGGGGAGCTGTTTTTT. The rearrangement links TRBV19 to TRBJ2-2; the D gene is possibly TRBD1 (6 bases). The CDR3 extends over 16 amino acids. CDR1 and CDR2 (germline): LNHDA, SQIVND (reference sequence). V was shortened by 5 bases and J by 7 bases, with 20 bases between the two germline ends.

CDR3 loop: CACKTGGTEAFF. The CDR3, as DNA: TGTGCCTGCAAGACAGGGGGCACTGAAGCTTTCTTT. The chain carries TRBV30 and TRBJ1-1; 9 bases fit TRBD1. CDR1 is GTSNPN and CDR2 is SVGIG in the germline V gene (reference sequence). The length of the CDR3 is 12 residues. The V and J ends lost 6 bases and 4 bases, in that order; junction bases with no gene match: 3. The full variable domain, with the rest looked up from reference TRBV30 and TRBJ1-1, is SQTIHQWPATLVQPVGSPLSLECTVEGTSNPNLYWYRQAAGRGLQLLFYSVGIGQISSEVPQNLSASRPQDRQFILSSKKLLLSDSGFYLCACKTGGTEAFFGQGTRLTVV.

The CDR3 loop is CASSVPAVGRNYEQYF. The CDR3 region has the DNA TGCGCCAGCAGCGTACCTGCGGTGGGGCGGAACTACGAGCAGTACTTC. This chain joins TRBV5-1 and TRBJ2-7; a possible D gene is TRBD1 (5 bases). CDR3 length: 16 residues. Germline CDR1 and CDR2: SGHRS and YFSETQ. V was shortened by 4 bases and J by 3 bases, with 20 bases between the two germline ends.

As DNA, the CDR3 is TGCGCCAGCAGCCAAGAGGGGGGGACAGGGGTCCACGAGCAGTACTTC. Translation gives CASSQEGGTGVHEQYF. This chain joins TRBV4-1 and TRBJ2-7; 10 nucleotides match TRBD1. CDR3 length equals 16 residues. V lost 0 bases and J lost 5; bases outside the gene matches: 7. Germline values: CDR1 MGHRA, CDR2 YSYEKL.

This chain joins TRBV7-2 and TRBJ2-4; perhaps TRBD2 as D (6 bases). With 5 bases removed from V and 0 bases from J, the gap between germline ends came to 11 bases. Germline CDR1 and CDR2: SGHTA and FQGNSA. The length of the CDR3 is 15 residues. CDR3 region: CASSLTSVAKNIQYF. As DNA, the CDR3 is TGTGCCAGCAGCCTGACTAGTGTAGCCAAAAACATTCAGTACTTC.

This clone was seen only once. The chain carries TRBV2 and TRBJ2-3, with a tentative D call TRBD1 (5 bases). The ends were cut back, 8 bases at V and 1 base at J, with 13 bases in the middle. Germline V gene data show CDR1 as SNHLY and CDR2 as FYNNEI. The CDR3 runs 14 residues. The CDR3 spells CASGLIGGTDTQYF. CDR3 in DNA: TGTGCCAGCGGTTTGATAGGGGGCACAGATACGCAGTATTTT.

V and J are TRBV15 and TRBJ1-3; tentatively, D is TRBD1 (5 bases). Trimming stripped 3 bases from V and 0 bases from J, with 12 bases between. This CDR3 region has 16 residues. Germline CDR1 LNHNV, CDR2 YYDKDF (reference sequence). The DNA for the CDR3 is TGTGCCACCAGCAGGGCACAGGACTTCTCTGGAAACACCATATATTTT. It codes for CATSRAQDFSGNTIYF.

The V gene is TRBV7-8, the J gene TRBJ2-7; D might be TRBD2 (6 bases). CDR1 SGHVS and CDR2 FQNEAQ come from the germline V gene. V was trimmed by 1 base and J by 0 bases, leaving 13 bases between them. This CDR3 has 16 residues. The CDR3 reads CASSLESLGGSYEQYF. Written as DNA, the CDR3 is TGTGCCAGCAGCTTAGAATCTTTGGGGGGCTCCTACGAGCAGTACTTC. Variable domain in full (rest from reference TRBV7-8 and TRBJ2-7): GAGVSQSPRYKVAKRGQDVALRCDPISGHVSLFWYQQALGQGPEFLTYFQNEAQLDKSGLPSDRFFAERPEGSVSTLKIQRTQQEDSAVYLCASSLESLGGSYEQYFGPGTRLTVT.

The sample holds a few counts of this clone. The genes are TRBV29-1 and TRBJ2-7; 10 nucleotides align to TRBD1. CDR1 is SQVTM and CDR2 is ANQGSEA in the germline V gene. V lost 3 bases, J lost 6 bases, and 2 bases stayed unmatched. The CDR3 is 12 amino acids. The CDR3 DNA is TGCAGCGTTGAGGGACAGGGGACCGAGCAGTACTTC. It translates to CSVEGQGTEQYF.

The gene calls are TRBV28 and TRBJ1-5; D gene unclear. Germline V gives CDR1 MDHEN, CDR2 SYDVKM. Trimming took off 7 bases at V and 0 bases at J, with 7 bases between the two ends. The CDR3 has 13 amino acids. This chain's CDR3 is CASTMNSNQPQHF. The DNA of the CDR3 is TGTGCCAGCACCATGAATAGCAATCAGCCCCAGCATTTT.